The entry below gives a single TCR beta chain sequence along with its context. The entry originates in a study of blood T cell repertoires in COVID-19. Background on the study: PBMCs, B-cell-depleted T cells, or T cells were the source of the cDNA or gDNA that made up the material.

This CDR3 is 17 amino acids long. Looked up from germline, CDR1 is LGHDT and CDR2 is YNNKEL (reference sequence). Trimming at V came to 6 bases and at J to 0 bases, leaving 8 bases not matched to a gene. Using immunoSEQ multiplex PCR, the repertoire was profiled, and TCRdb retains in-frame clones only, with some absent. The sample carries about 330,000 clones, about 88% recorded once. This clonotype was sampled from a woman aged 30 to 39 who had recovered from COVID-19. Sample: PBMCs or T cells enriched from blood (not recorded which). The genes are TRBV3-1 (or the pseudogene TRBV3-2) and TRBJ1-6; the match to TRBD1 covers 7 bases. CDR3 sequence (DNA): TGTGCCAGCAGGGGACAGTCCTCAAGCTCCTATAATTCACCCCTCCACTTT. Translating gives CASRGQSSSSYNSPLHF.